The rows below give T cell receptor beta chains drawn from one sample of a study of blood T cell repertoires in COVID-19. TCRdb's copy holds only in-frame clones and misses some; the assay was immunoSEQ multiplex PCR. The table shows about 60,000 clones, with 65% to 90% occurring only once. Sequenced material: peripheral blood. The receptors were sampled from a man aged 50 or older with COVID-19, enrolled during active disease. Each CDR3 is given with its conserved first and last residue. D genes are given only for firm matches. Part of the rows lack a size; the others show once, few, many or a class for expanded clones.

V gene	J gene	clone size	D gene	CDR3 DNA	CDR3 protein
TRBV27	TRBJ2-7	.	TRBD1	TGTGCCAGCAGTTTGAGGGACAGCTACGAGCAGTACTTC	CASSLRDSYEQYF
TRBV7-3	TRBJ2-1	.	.	TGTGCCAGCAGCCTCCTAGCAGGCTCCTACAATGAGCAGTTCTTC	CASSLLAGSYNEQFF
TRBV6-6	TRBJ2-3	.	.	TGTGCCAGCACCTACGCGAGAGGGTACACAGATACGCAGTATTTT	CASTYARGYTDTQYF
TRBV30	TRBJ1-3	.	TRBD1	TGTGCCTGGACCAGGGGGCTTGGAAACACCATATATTTT	CAWTRGLGNTIYF
TRBV2	TRBJ1-1	.	TRBD1	TGTGCCAGCAAAACCCAGGGGGCGAGCACTGAAGCTTTCTTT	CASKTQGASTEAFF
TRBV28	TRBJ1-5	.	.	TGTGCCAGCAGTTTATTGGGACACAATAGCAATCAGCCCCAGCATTTT	CASSLLGHNSNQPQHF
TRBV21-1	TRBJ2-7	.	.	TGTGCCAGCAGCGGATTAGCGGCCTACGAGCAGTATTTC	CASSGLAAYEQYF
TRBV7-9	TRBJ2-1	.	TRBD2	TGTGCCAGCAGCATATCTAGCGGGAGGCGGAATGAGCAGTTCTTC	CASSISSGRRNEQFF
TRBV18	TRBJ2-6	.	.	TGTGCCAGCTCACCCTCTGCGGGCCACTCTGGGGCCAACGTCCTGACTTTC	CASSPSAGHSGANVLTF
TRBV19	TRBJ1-2	.	.	TGTGCCAGTAGTATCCTTAACTATGGCTACACCTTC	CASSILNYGYTF
TRBV4-1	TRBJ1-2	.	.	TGCGCCAGCAGCCAAGAAAGTCCGGGGTTGGCCTATGGCTACACCTTC	CASSQESPGLAYGYTF
TRBV13	TRBJ1-3	once	TRBD1	TGTGCCAGCAGCGGGACAGGGTATGGAAACACCATATATTTT	CASSGTGYGNTIYF
TRBV18	TRBJ2-6	once	TRBD1	TGTGCCAGCTCACTCGGACAGGGTGCTGTTGATGGGGCCAACGTCCTGACTTTC	CASSLGQGAVDGANVLTF
TRBV5-1	TRBJ2-1	.	TRBD2	TGCGCCAGCACTTCGGGGGGGCTCAATGAGCAGTTCTTC	CASTSGGLNEQFF
TRBV10-3	TRBJ1-2	.	.	TGTGCCTCGAAACTGGAGGAATCTGGTGGCTACACCTTC	CASKLEESGGYTF
TRBV3-1/TRBV3-2	TRBJ2-7	.	.	TGTGCCAGCAGCCAAGTGGGGGGTGCCGAGCAGTACTTC	CASSQVGGAEQYF
TRBV6-2/TRBV6-3	TRBJ2-7	.	.	TGTGCCAGCAGCCATCTTTACGAGCAGTACTTC	CASSHLYEQYF
TRBV19	TRBJ2-2	.	.	TGTGCCAGTAGTATGCGTGGGGCTGTCAACACCGGGGAGCTGTTTTTT	CASSMRGAVNTGELFF
TRBV6-4	TRBJ2-1	.	TRBD2	TGTGCCAGCAGTGACTCACCAAGCGGGAGGATATCTCCCTACAATGAGCAGTTCTTC	CASSDSPSGRISPYNEQFF
TRBV7-8	TRBJ1-6	.	.	TGTGCCAGCAGCTCTACAGGCCCCGGCCTTGGAATTCCCCTCCACTTT	CASSSTGPGLGIPLHF
TRBV6-1	TRBJ1-5	.	.	TGTGCCAGCAGTGATGGGGCTGCTCCTCAGCCCCAGCATTTT	CASSDGAAPQPQHF
TRBV28	TRBJ2-7	.	TRBD1	TGTGCCAGCAGTTTGTCAACAGGGGTCCCCCACGAGCAGTACTTC	CASSLSTGVPHEQYF
TRBV10-3	TRBJ2-3	.	TRBD2	TGTGCCATCAGCTTCACTAGCGGGGCCGGAGATACGCAGTATTTT	CAISFTSGAGDTQYF
TRBV19	TRBJ1-2	.	.	TGTGCCAGTAGTATTAGTGGGCAGAACTTCTATGGCTACACCTTC	CASSISGQNFYGYTF
TRBV6-5	TRBJ1-2	once	TRBD1	TGTGCCAGCAGAGTGACAGGGGCGGCAAACTATGGCTACACCTTC	CASRVTGAANYGYTF
TRBV10-3	TRBJ1-6	.	TRBD1	TGTGCCATCAGTGAGCCTGGACAGGGGAAGAATTCACCCCTCCACTTT	CAISEPGQGKNSPLHF
TRBV9	TRBJ2-3	.	TRBD2	TGTGCCAGCAGCGTAGCCCCGCCGGGGACTAGCGGGGCCTCTAGCACAGATACGCAGTATTTT	CASSVAPPGTSGASSTDTQYF
TRBV18	TRBJ1-2	.	.	TGTGCCAGCTCAGAGACATTCGGCTATGGCTACACCTTC	CASSETFGYGYTF
TRBV5-1	TRBJ1-2	.	TRBD1	TGCGCCAGCAGCCGGTCGACAGGGGCTGAGGGCTACACCTTC	CASSRSTGAEGYTF
TRBV6-4	TRBJ2-3	.	.	TGTGCCAGCAGTGAGGCGGGCGGCACAGATACGCAGTATTTT	CASSEAGGTDTQYF
TRBV7-9	TRBJ1-5	.	.	TGTGCCAGCAGCTTAGGTGGGACGACTGGGGGGAGTCAGCCCCAGCATTTT	CASSLGGTTGGSQPQHF
TRBV6-2/TRBV6-3	TRBJ1-5	.	.	TGTGCCAGCAGTTACGGCTTTAGCAATCAGCCCCAGCATTTT	CASSYGFSNQPQHF
TRBV7-9	TRBJ2-3	few	.	TGTGCCAGCAGCTTAGGGGCGGGAGATACGCAGTATTTT	CASSLGAGDTQYF
TRBV30	TRBJ1-2	.	.	TGTGCCTGGAGTGTCGAGGCTAACTATGGCTACACCTTC	CAWSVEANYGYTF
TRBV30	TRBJ2-3	.	TRBD2	TGTGCCTGGAAACTAGCGGGAGGAACAGATACGCAGTATTTT	CAWKLAGGTDTQYF
TRBV18	TRBJ1-5	.	.	TGTGCCAGCTCACCCGGGTCTTACAATCAGCCCCAGCATTTT	CASSPGSYNQPQHF
TRBV18	TRBJ1-2	once	.	TGTGCCAGCTCACCGAGTTTGCGAGAGGGCTACACCTTC	CASSPSLREGYTF
TRBV30	TRBJ2-7	.	TRBD1	TGTGCCTGGAGCCGTGCGGACAGGGGGTACGAGCAGTACTTC	CAWSRADRGYEQYF
TRBV9	TRBJ2-3	.	TRBD2	TGTGCCAGCAGCGTAGGGACTAGCGGGAGGGCCGCAGATACGCAGTATTTT	CASSVGTSGRAADTQYF
TRBV7-6	TRBJ2-7	.	.	TGTGCCAGCAGCTCTATGACGGCCACACAGGGCTACGAGCAGTACTTC	CASSSMTATQGYEQYF
TRBV28	TRBJ2-7	.	.	TGTGCCAGCAGCCTCGCCTACGAGCAGTACTTC	CASSLAYEQYF
TRBV19	TRBJ2-2	.	TRBD2	TGTGCCAGTAGTCTCACCATAGCGGGCTCGGGCACCGGGGAGCTGTTTTTT	CASSLTIAGSGTGELFF
TRBV2	TRBJ1-1	medium-sized	.	TGTGCCAGGAGTGGTACCGGGACGGGAGCATCATCTTTCTTT	CARSGTGTGASSFF
TRBV12-3/TRBV12-4	TRBJ2-5	.	.	TGTGCCAGCAGTTCAAGGGGGGAGACCCAGTACTTC	CASSSRGETQYF
TRBV6-4	TRBJ1-6	once	.	TGTGCCAGCAGTGAAAAAGACTCAAATTCACCCCTCCACTTT	CASSEKDSNSPLHF
TRBV5-4	TRBJ2-5	few	TRBD2	TGTGCCAGCAACAAGCGGGAGGGGGTGGAGACCCAGTACTTC	CASNKREGVETQYF
TRBV6-1	TRBJ1-3	.	.	TGTGCCAGCAGTGAACGCAGGGCCGGCTCTGGAAACACCATATATTTT	CASSERRAGSGNTIYF
TRBV10-3	TRBJ1-4	.	.	TGTGCCATCAGTGACAGGACTGTCGGTGAAAAACTGTTTTTT	CAISDRTVGEKLFF
TRBV7-2	TRBJ1-1	once	TRBD1	TGTGCCAGCAGTTCGACAGGACAGGGGGCGGCTGAAGCTTTCTTT	CASSSTGQGAAEAFF
TRBV9	TRBJ1-1	.	.	TGTGCCAGCAGCGTATCTCGACAGCTGAACACTGAAGCTTTCTTT	CASSVSRQLNTEAFF
TRBV9	TRBJ2-5	once	TRBD1	TGTGCCAGCAGCGCAGGGGGAGAGGAGACCCAGTACTTC	CASSAGGEETQYF
TRBV11-2	TRBJ2-1	.	.	TGTGCCAGCAGCTTATATGGGGCGGACAATGAGCAGTTCTTC	CASSLYGADNEQFF
TRBV12-3/TRBV12-4	TRBJ2-1	few	.	TGTGCCAGCAGTTTAATCGGGACAACGTTCTTC	CASSLIGTTFF
TRBV15	TRBJ2-4	once	.	TGTGCCACCAGCAGGGATACAGGGGGGGTAGCCATTCAGTACTTC	CATSRDTGGVAIQYF
TRBV4-2	TRBJ2-7	.	TRBD2	TGTGCCAGCAGCCAGGAATACGGACTAGCGGGAGGGCCCTACGAGCAGTACTTC	CASSQEYGLAGGPYEQYF
TRBV7-8	TRBJ2-1	.	.	TGTGCCAGCAGTTCGTCTAGCGACAATGAGCAGTTCTTC	CASSSSSDNEQFF